The 12 T cell receptor beta chains given below trace back to one sample, sequenced in a study of blood T cell repertoires in COVID-19. The repertoire was sequenced with immunoSEQ multiplex PCR; TCRdb's copy has only in-frame clones and lacks some. The sample lists some 240,000 clones, roughly 88% occurring once. Input material: peripheral blood. All receptors derive from a woman between 65 and 79 years old with COVID-19, enrolled during active disease.

The CDR3 loop reads CASSIGTYNEQFF. The CDR3 DNA reads as TGTGCCAGCAGTATCGGGACATACAATGAGCAGTTCTTC. This chain links TRBV28 with TRBJ2-1, with TRBD1 as a possible D gene (6 bases). The CDR3 is made up of 13 amino acids. The V gene's germline CDR1 is MDHEN and CDR2 SYDVKM. The V gene lost 5 bases and the J gene lost 4 bases, with 9 bases spanning the gap.

The V call is TRBV5-1, the J call TRBJ2-1, with 10 nucleotides matching TRBD1. The junction had 6 bases not matched to a gene; V was cut back by 4 bases and J by 5 bases. This CDR3 region has 15 residues. Per germline, CDR1 SGHRS and CDR2 YFSETQ. CDR3 region: CASSPRDRGDNEQFF. The DNA of the CDR3 is TGCGCCAGCAGCCCTCGGGACAGGGGCGACAATGAGCAGTTCTTC.

This sequence joins TRBV13 and TRBJ2-7, with D hard to call. Per germline, CDR1 PRHDT and CDR2 FYEKMQ (reference sequence). V lost 1 base, J lost 4 bases, and 20 bases lay in between. This CDR3 contains 17 residues. The CDR3 DNA reads as TGTGCCAGCAGCTTAGCTGATTTAAAGCCAGGTTGGTACGAGCAGTACTTC. Translating it yields CASSLADLKPGWYEQYF.

V gene TRBV11-2 combines with J gene TRBJ2-3; TRBD2 aligns across 9 bases. V trimming: 5 bases; J trimming: 1 base; junction bases outside the gene matches: 7. CDR1 is SGHAT, CDR2 FQNNGV, per germline. The CDR3 has 16 residues. CDR3 protein: CASSPSAGGGTDTQYF. The CDR3 DNA reads TGTGCCAGCAGCCCCTCAGCGGGAGGAGGCACAGATACGCAGTATTTT.

This chain uses TRBV29-1 with TRBJ2-7; weak D call: TRBD2 (5 bases). The CDR3 has 13 residues. Germline CDR1 is SQVTM and CDR2 is ANQGSEA. Trimming left V 5 bases short and J 3 bases short, with 14 bases between. CDR3 residues: CSVSEDPRYEQYF. CDR3 bases: TGCAGCGTTTCGGAGGACCCCCGCTACGAGCAGTACTTC.

This clone appeared a few times. The V call is TRBV10-3, the J call TRBJ2-7; 8 bases map to TRBD2. The CDR3 extends over 12 amino acids. V lost 6 bases to trimming and J lost 7 bases; unmatched junction nucleotides: 5. Germline assignment: CDR1 ENHRY and CDR2 SYGVKD. CDR3 residues: CAISGRAGEQYF. The CDR3 coding sequence is TGTGCCATCAGCGGGAGGGCCGGGGAGCAGTACTTC.

The gene calls are TRBV28 and TRBJ2-7, with TRBD1 identical over 7 bases. CDR1 and CDR2 from the germline V gene are MDHEN and SYDVKM. This CDR3 has 13 residues. The trim removed 5 bases at V and 3 bases at J, leaving 4 bases unmatched. This CDR3 reads CASSPGTVYEQYF. CDR3 nucleotides: TGTGCCAGCAGTCCCGGGACAGTCTACGAGCAGTACTTC.

This clone was detected only once. Other DNA sequences in the sample encode the same CDR3. The rearrangement links TRBV28 to TRBJ1-2; D call uncertain. The CDR3 covers 12 residues. V lost 2 bases to trimming and J lost 3 bases, with 4 bases between them. Germline V gives CDR1 MDHEN, CDR2 SYDVKM. CDR3 sequence: CASSLTDYGYTF. DNA for the CDR3: TGTGCCAGCAGTTTAACGGACTATGGCTACACCTTC.

The V and J genes are TRBV5-4 and TRBJ2-2; TRBD2 matches at 8 bases. The V and J ends lost 2 bases and 6 bases, in that order; junction bases with no gene match: 3. The CDR3 has 14 amino acids. Germline-derived CDR1 and CDR2 are SGHNT and YYREEE (reference sequence). The CDR3: CASSLPAGAGELFF. CDR3 DNA sequence: TGTGCCAGCAGCTTACCAGCGGGAGCCGGGGAGCTGTTTTTT.

The chain has TRBV28 and TRBJ2-1; 11 bases line up with TRBD2. The CDR3 contains 15 residues. Germline V lookup: CDR1 MDHEN, CDR2 SYDVKM. V shed 6 bases and J 9 bases; nucleotides not matched to a gene: 10. DNA of the CDR3: TGTGCCAGCAGCTTAGTAGCGGGAGGGAGAGGTGAGCAGTTCTTC. Translated: CASSLVAGGRGEQFF.

Written as DNA, the CDR3 is TGTGCCAGCAGGGACAGCGCTGGAAACACCATATATTTT. Its translation is CASRDSAGNTIYF. The chain uses TRBV6-5 and TRBJ1-3; tentative D call: TRBD1 (6 bases). V was trimmed by 6 bases and J by 2 bases, leaving 8 bases between them. The CDR3 runs to 13 residues. Germline CDR1 MNHEY, CDR2 SVGAGI.

This CDR3 is CASSLDTGRDRGREKLFF. The CDR3 region has the DNA TGCGCCAGCAGCTTGGACACGGGCCGGGACAGGGGACGTGAAAAACTGTTTTTT. The J gene is TRBJ1-4, the V gene TRBV5-1, with 10 bases fitting TRBD1. From germline, CDR1 is SGHRS and CDR2 YFSETQ. This CDR3 is 18 amino acids long. The trim removed 0 bases at V and 7 bases at J, leaving 12 bases unmatched.